These 14 T cell receptor beta chains came from one sample sequenced in a study of blood T cell repertoires in COVID-19. Clones were read by immunoSEQ multiplex PCR, and TCRdb kept only the in-frame ones, dropping some. Among 130,000 to 150,000 clones listed, about four fifths were seen once. The source material was peripheral blood. The receptors were sampled from a human donor with acute or convalescent COVID-19. The donor label of this sample is uncertain.

This clone was counted a single time. The chain uses TRBV11-3 and TRBJ2-2; unclear D gene. The CDR3 extends over 15 amino acids. Trimming pared 4 bases from V and 1 base from J, leaving 10 bases between. Germline V gene sequence: CDR1 SGHNT, CDR2 YENEEA. In DNA form, the CDR3 reads TGTGCCAGCAGCTCCCAACTCGGGAACACCGGGGAGCTGTTTTTT. Amino acids: CASSSQLGNTGELFF.

The rearrangement uses TRBV6-5 and TRBJ1-1, with D unclear. CDR3 size: 13 residues. Germline CDR1 MNHEY, CDR2 SVGAGI. V shed 6 bases and J shed 5 bases, with 13 bases lying between them. This CDR3 is CASSHTPGTEAFF. CDR3 DNA sequence: TGTGCCAGCAGCCACACTCCGGGGACTGAAGCTTTCTTT.

The rearrangement links TRBV5-1 to TRBJ2-5, with TRBD1 matching over 7 bases. The CDR3 consists of 14 residues. CDR1 is SGHRS, CDR2 YFSETQ, per germline. The ends lost 4 bases at V and 3 bases at J; junction bases unmatched: 6. The CDR3 bases are TGCGCCAGCAGCGTCGGACAGGCAAAAGAGACCCAGTACTTC. Protein product: CASSVGQAKETQYF. Drawing the rest from reference TRBV5-1 and TRBJ2-5, the complete variable domain is KAGVTQTPRYLIKTRGQQVTLSCSPISGHRSVSWYQQTPGQGLQFLFEYFSETQRNKGNFPGRFSGRQFSNSRSEMNVSTLELGDSALYLCASSVGQAKETQYFGPGTRLLVL.

The chain couples TRBV5-1 to TRBJ1-1, with D possibly being TRBD1 (6 bases). The CDR3 runs to 14 residues. The germline V gene encodes CDR1 SGHRS and CDR2 YFSETQ. The V end lost 1 base, the J end lost 3 bases, and 10 bases lay between the germline ends. The CDR3 nucleotides read TGCGCCAGCAGCTTGTCAGGGGTCGACACTGAAGCTTTCTTT. As protein: CASSLSGVDTEAFF.

This rearrangement joins TRBV30 to TRBJ1-2; possible D gene TRBD1, 5 bases. The germline V gene encodes CDR1 GTSNPN and CDR2 SVGIG (reference sequence). V was clipped by 5 bases and J by 3 bases, with 7 bases between them. This CDR3 is built from 11 residues. This chain's CDR3 is CAWGADYGYTF. CDR3 coding DNA: TGTGCCTGGGGGGCGGACTATGGCTACACCTTC.

The chain joins TRBV6-5 to TRBJ1-2, with a weak D call TRBD1 (5 bases). The V gene's germline CDR1 is MNHEY and CDR2 SVGAGI. The CDR3 has 14 residues. The germline V and J ends were trimmed by 3 bases and 7 bases, with 15 bases remaining between them. The chain's CDR3 is CASSYHSLRGGYTF. Here the CDR3 DNA reads TGTGCCAGCAGTTATCACAGTCTTAGGGGTGGCTACACCTTC.

Regarding this clone: This sample also contains other DNA sequences that code for the same CDR3. The V call is TRBV7-9, the J call TRBJ2-7; TRBD1 agrees at 8 bases. Germline lookup yields CDR1 SEHNR and CDR2 FQNEAQ (reference sequence). The CDR3 is made up of 15 amino acids. The V and J ends lost 1 base and 2 bases, in that order; junction bases with no gene match: 4. The CDR3 loop reads CASSLGQGAPYEQYF. The CDR3 nucleotides are TGTGCCAGCAGCTTAGGGCAGGGGGCCCCCTACGAGCAGTACTTC. Filled out from reference TRBV7-9 and TRBJ2-7, the complete variable domain reads DTGVSQNPRHKITKRGQNVTFRCDPISEHNRLYWYRQTLGQGPEFLTYFQNEAQLEKSRLLSDRFSAERPKGSFSTLEIQRTEQGDSAMYLCASSLGQGAPYEQYFGPGTRLTVT.

The chain is built from TRBV7-2 and TRBJ1-5; TRBD1 is a possible D gene (6 bases). CDR1 and CDR2 (germline): SGHTA, FQGNSA. V was trimmed by 5 bases and J by 4 bases, leaving 15 bases between them. The CDR3 length is 15 residues. The DNA for the CDR3 is TGTGCCAGCAGCAAAAGGGGGACCTCGAATCAGCCCCAGCATTTT. Translated: CASSKRGTSNQPQHF.

CDR3 nucleotides: TGTGCCAGCAGCTTAGCCCGGGCTAGCGGGTTCAGGGCAGATACGCAGTATTTT. It specifies CASSLARASGFRADTQYF. The genes are TRBV7-2 and TRBJ2-3, with TRBD2 matching 8 bases. Germline loops: CDR1 SGHTA, CDR2 FQGNSA. The CDR3 consists of 18 residues. Unmatched junction bases numbered 12, after V lost 0 bases and J lost 4 bases.

This chain links TRBV3-1 (or the pseudogene TRBV3-2) with TRBJ2-1; tentative D call: TRBD2 (7 bases). Germline V gives CDR1 LGHDT, CDR2 YNNKEL (reference sequence). V lost 4 bases to trimming and J lost 9 bases, with 22 bases between them. The CDR3 is 16 residues long. CDR3 residues: CASSREVGGAFGEQFF. The CDR3 coding sequence is TGTGCCAGCAGCCGTGAAGTGGGGGGGGCTTTCGGTGAGCAGTTCTTC.

This sequence joins TRBV27 and TRBJ2-5; 13 bases align to TRBD2. The CDR3 length is 17 residues. V gave up 4 bases and J gave up 1 base; unmatched junction bases: 6. Germline V CDR1 and CDR2: MNHEY, SMNVEV (reference sequence). The CDR3: CASSSMTSGGFQETQYF. In DNA form, the CDR3 reads TGTGCCAGCAGTTCCATGACTAGCGGGGGGTTCCAAGAGACCCAGTACTTC.

The chain employs TRBV5-4 and TRBJ2-4; TRBD2 is a possible D gene (5 bases). The CDR3 is 13 amino acids. Germline loops: CDR1 SGHNT, CDR2 YYREEE (reference sequence). Trimming removed 4 bases from V and 15 bases from J, with 20 bases in between. The DNA of the CDR3 is TGTGCCAGCAGCGAAGGCCCAACTAGGATCCGGTACTTC. As protein: CASSEGPTRIRYF.

The gene calls are TRBV2 and TRBJ2-3, with D possibly matching TRBD2 (6 bases). Germline CDR1 and CDR2: SNHLY and FYNNEI. The CDR3 totals 13 residues. Trimming left V 2 bases short and J 6 bases short, with 9 bases between. The CDR3 DNA reads as TGTGCCAGCAGTGAATGGGCGGGGGATACGCAGTATTTT. Residues: CASSEWAGDTQYF. Complete variable domain (other parts from reference TRBV2 and TRBJ2-3): EPEVTQTPSHQVTQMGQEVILRCVPISNHLYFYWYRQILGQKVEFLVSFYNNEISEKSEIFDDQFSVERPDGSNFTLKIRSTKLEDSAMYFCASSEWAGDTQYFGPGTRLTVL.

This clone came up a few times. The chain couples TRBV5-4 to TRBJ2-4; 10 bases are shared with TRBD1. CDR3 size: 17 residues. Germline V gene lookup returns CDR1 SGHNT and CDR2 YYREEE (reference sequence). V shed 9 bases and J 3 bases; nucleotides not matched to a gene: 15. CDR3 DNA: TGTGCCACCGCCAAAGGACAGGGGGTAGTGGGCAAAAACATTCAGTACTTC. Translated: CATAKGQGVVGKNIQYF.